Each of the 32 T cell receptor beta chains below was sequenced from the same sample in a study of blood T cells in healthy people across ages. The second PCR ran roughly 7 to 12 cycles with a sample-barcoded 5' primer and J-beta primers. Using its own MiXCR run on the 5' RACE reads, TCRdb lists one record per CDR3 protein. Of some 1 million distinct CDR3 sequences listed, 45% are singletons. Source material: blood. The source of these receptors is a woman in her sixties or seventies in good health.

The chain recombines TRBV13 with TRBJ2-1; TRBD1 matches at 9 bases. There are 16 residues in the CDR3. The V gene's germline CDR1 is PRHDT and CDR2 FYEKMQ (reference sequence). The V gene end was trimmed by 7 bases and the J gene end by 1 base; junction bases not matched to a gene: 8. CDR3 region: CASTNEDRGSYNEQFF. The CDR3 DNA reads as TGTGCCAGCACCAATGAGGACAGGGGTTCCTACAATGAGCAGTTCTTC.

This rearrangement joins TRBV7-2 to TRBJ2-7; weak D call: TRBD2 (6 bases). Trimming left V 3 bases short and J 0 bases short, with 12 bases between. CDR3 size: 15 residues. CDR1 SGHTA and CDR2 FQGNSA come from the germline V gene. In nucleotides, the CDR3 is TGTGCCAGCAGCTTGTGGCTAGCGCTCTCCTACGAGCAGTACTTC. This codes for CASSLWLALSYEQYF.

This clonotype was counted only a few times. The chain couples TRBV5-1 to TRBJ2-1, with D possibly matching TRBD2 (6 bases). Germline lookup yields CDR1 SGHRS and CDR2 YFSETQ. Trimming pared 3 bases from V and 5 bases from J, leaving 12 bases between. The CDR3 sequence is 14 residues long. CDR3 region: CASSWGVGDNEQFF. Written as DNA, the CDR3 is TGCGCCAGCAGCTGGGGGGTTGGGGACAATGAGCAGTTCTTC. The variable domain in full, completed from reference TRBV5-1 and TRBJ2-1, reads KAGVTQTPRYLIKTRGQQVTLSCSPISGHRSVSWYQQTPGQGLQFLFEYFSETQRNKGNFPGRFSGRQFSNSRSEMNVSTLELGDSALYLCASSWGVGDNEQFFGPGTRLTVL.

This rearrangement joins TRBV29-1 to TRBJ1-1; D not certain. V was pared by 4 bases and J by 5 bases, with 5 bases between. The CDR3 spans 10 residues. Germline V gene sequence: CDR1 SQVTM, CDR2 ANQGSEA. Written as DNA, the CDR3 is TGCAGCGTTGTTTGGACTGAAGCTTTCTTT. It translates to CSVVWTEAFF.

This chain joins TRBV23-1 and TRBJ2-1; D tentatively fits TRBD1 or TRBD2 (5 bases each). TRBV23-1 is reported as an ORF; its role is uncertain. V lost 9 bases and J 2 bases, leaving 23 bases between the germline ends. The CDR3 covers 17 residues. CDR3 residues: CASRTPLMRQTYNEQFF. In DNA, the CDR3 is TGCGCCAGTAGGACTCCCTTAATGAGACAGACCTACAATGAGCAGTTCTTC.

This chain connects TRBV4-1 to TRBJ2-5; 8 bases fit TRBD2. The germline gives CDR1 MGHRA, CDR2 YSYEKL. The CDR3 totals 17 residues. The V gene end was trimmed by 3 bases and the J gene end by 4 bases; junction bases not matched to a gene: 13. In DNA, the CDR3 is TGCGCCAGCAGCCATGGTCGGGTAGCGGGATCTCGAGAGACCCAGTACTTC. It is translated as CASSHGRVAGSRETQYF.

This clonotype has a single count. The chain joins TRBV7-9 to TRBJ2-5; 7 bases map to TRBD1. The assigned J gene may be wrong: the sequence end matches TRBJ2-4 better. The CDR3 has 13 amino acids. Germline V gene lookup returns CDR1 SEHNR and CDR2 FQNEAQ (reference sequence). Here the CDR3 DNA reads TGTGCCAGCAGCACCCCGGGACAGACCATTCAGTACTTC. This gives the protein CASSTPGQTIQYF.

A remark on this clonotype: This may be a read error, as it is one base from a much larger clone. CDR3 sequence reads: CASSFFGKNQYF. Written as DNA, the CDR3 is TGTGCCAGCAGTTTTTTTGGGAAGAATCAGTACTTC. The chain uses TRBV12-3 or TRBV12-4 and TRBJ2-7; D is ambiguous. This CDR3 region has 12 residues. Trimming removed 3 bases from V and 10 bases from J, with 13 bases in between.

V and J are TRBV7-9 and TRBJ2-5; the D gene is possibly TRBD1 (6 bases). Germline V gene lookup returns CDR1 SEHNR and CDR2 FQNEAQ (reference sequence). CDR3 length equals 15 residues. Trimming removed 7 bases from V and 0 bases from J, with 15 bases in between. The CDR3 loop reads CASTFRGQYQETQYF. CDR3 DNA sequence: TGTGCCAGCACGTTCAGGGGCCAATACCAAGAGACCCAGTACTTC.

This clonotype came up a few times. The chain links TRBV5-1 to TRBJ2-5; D is perhaps TRBD1 (7 bases). The J call is doubtful: the DNA matches TRBJ2-7 better. The CDR3 runs 16 residues. The germline V gene encodes CDR1 SGHRS and CDR2 YFSETQ. The chain's CDR3 is CASSSARDSGGGEQYF. CDR3 coding DNA: TGCGCCAGCAGCTCCGCTAGAGACTCAGGGGGAGGCGAGCAGTACTTC.

This clonotype came up a few times. The gene calls are TRBV6-2 or TRBV6-3 and TRBJ1-5, with unresolved D. CDR1 and CDR2 (germline): MNHEY, SVGEGT. V was trimmed by 2 bases and J by 3 bases, leaving 8 bases between them. CDR3 length equals 14 residues. The CDR3 region is CASSYGGHNQPQHF. The CDR3 coding sequence is TGTGCCAGCAGTTACGGCGGCCACAATCAGCCCCAGCATTTT.

The table lists this clonotype with a few counts. This chain links TRBV2 with TRBJ2-3; D ambiguous. Germline CDR1 reads SNHLY; CDR2 reads FYNNEI. V lost 4 bases and J lost 2, with 10 bases in between. The CDR3 is 14 amino acids. The CDR3 region is CASSGTIYTDTQYF. CDR3 sequence (DNA): TGTGCCAGCAGTGGGACGATTTACACAGATACGCAGTATTTT.

With regard to this clonotype: A clone one base away is much larger, so this may be a read error. The J gene is TRBJ2-1, the V gene TRBV7-9; D not resolved. This CDR3 is 14 amino acids long. With 4 bases removed from V and 10 bases from J, the gap between germline ends came to 17 bases. Germline CDR1 and CDR2: SEHNR and FQNEAQ (reference sequence). CDR3 region: CASSYQEKPYEQFF. CDR3 nucleotide sequence: TGTGCCAGCAGCTACCAGGAAAAACCCTACGAGCAGTTCTTC.

A few counts support this clonotype. The chain combines TRBV27 with TRBJ2-1, with TRBD2 matching over 8 bases. CDR3 size: 15 residues. The ends lost 4 bases at V and 4 bases at J; junction bases unmatched: 6. The germline gives CDR1 MNHEY, CDR2 SMNVEV (reference sequence). Here the CDR3 reads CASSSAGVLYNEQFF. In DNA form, the CDR3 reads TGTGCCAGCAGTTCAGCGGGAGTCTTGTACAATGAGCAGTTCTTC.

A few counts support this clonotype. The chain carries TRBV6-6 and TRBJ1-5; D unclear. Germline CDR1 MNHNY, CDR2 SVGAGI (reference sequence). The ends were cut back, 6 bases at V and 0 bases at J, with 18 bases in the middle. The CDR3 is 17 amino acids. CDR3 DNA sequence: TGTGCCAGCAGGCGACTCCCGGTGAAGTATAGCAATCAGCCCCAGCATTTT. It specifies CASRRLPVKYSNQPQHF.

This clonotype was counted a few times. The V call is TRBV20-1, the J call TRBJ2-5, with D maybe TRBD1 (5 bases). The V and J ends lost 3 bases and 5 bases respectively, with 16 bases between them. Germline CDR1 is DFQATT and CDR2 is SNEGSKA (reference sequence). The CDR3 runs 14 residues. CDR3 bases: TGCAGTGCTAGTGTGCGAGCGTCAGGGGAGACCCAGTACTTC. Its protein product is CSASVRASGETQYF.

This clonotype was picked up a small number of times. The chain joins TRBV2 to TRBJ2-7, with 10 positions matching TRBD1. Losses at the gene ends were 4 bases for V and 5 bases for J; bases not matched to a gene: 2. Germline CDR1 and CDR2: SNHLY and FYNNEI. CDR3 length: 13 amino acids. The CDR3 reads CASSATGGDEQYF. CDR3 DNA sequence: TGTGCCAGCAGTGCGACAGGGGGCGACGAGCAGTACTTC.

The rearrangement joins TRBV6-1 to TRBJ1-1; 12 nucleotides match TRBD1. V shed 6 bases, J shed 1 base, and the junction held 3 bases outside the gene matches. Germline assignment: CDR1 MNHNS and CDR2 SASEGT. The CDR3 is 15 amino acids. The CDR3 spells CASSGTGGWNTEAFF. The CDR3 region has the DNA TGTGCCAGCAGCGGGACAGGGGGCTGGAACACTGAAGCTTTCTTT.

The sample holds many counts of this clonotype. The chain has TRBV25-1 and TRBJ2-5; TRBD2 might be the D (6 bases). Germline V CDR1 and CDR2: MGHDK, SYGVNS. Deletions cut 1 base from V and 5 bases from J, with 8 bases between. The CDR3 length is 13 residues. The CDR3 loop reads CASSEWRGETQYF. CDR3 nucleotides: TGTGCCAGCAGTGAATGGAGGGGTGAGACCCAGTACTTC. Drawing the rest from reference TRBV25-1 and TRBJ2-5, the complete variable domain is EADIYQTPRYLVIGTGKKITLECSQTMGHDKMYWYQQDPGMELHLIHYSYGVNSTEKGDLSSESTVSRIRTEHFPLTLESARPSHTSQYLCASSEWRGETQYFGPGTRLLVL.

The chain is built from TRBV2 and TRBJ2-5, with 8 positions matching TRBD1. The germline V gene has CDR1 SNHLY and CDR2 FYNNEI. The CDR3 sequence is 15 residues long. V lost 6 bases to trimming and J lost 11 bases; unmatched junction nucleotides: 17. The CDR3 DNA sequence: TGTGCCAGCAGGGGGAGCGACAGGGGACGGTATGAGCAGTACTTC. Protein: CASRGSDRGRYEQYF.

This rearrangement joins TRBV16 to TRBJ2-1, with 7 bases matching TRBD2. This CDR3 contains 16 residues. V was pared by 0 bases and J by 6 bases, with 8 bases of the junction left unmatched. The germline gives CDR1 KGHSY, CDR2 FQNENV. The CDR3 sequence is CASSQSRGERGNEQFF. The CDR3 nucleotides read TGTGCCAGCAGCCAATCTCGGGGGGAGCGGGGCAATGAGCAGTTCTTC.

The chain links TRBV3-1 to TRBJ1-2, with TRBD1 matching over 8 bases. The CDR3 consists of 15 residues. V gave up 4 bases and J gave up 5 bases; unmatched junction bases: 9. The germline CDR1 and CDR2 sequences are LGHDT and YNNKEL (reference sequence). The CDR3 nucleotides are TGTGCCAGCAGCCCACCTAGACAGGGGTCGTATGGCTACACCTTC. Its translation: CASSPPRQGSYGYTF.

V usage is TRBV6-1 and J usage is TRBJ1-1, with D possibly TRBD1 on 6 matching bases. The V and J ends lost 6 bases and 3 bases respectively, with 17 bases between them. The germline V gene has CDR1 MNHNS and CDR2 SASEGT. CDR3 size: 15 residues. CDR3 residues: CASSPRQAGYTEAFF. CDR3 nucleotides: TGTGCCAGCAGCCCGAGACAGGCGGGTTACACTGAAGCTTTCTTT.

The chain couples TRBV20-1 to TRBJ2-2, with a weak D call TRBD2 (5 bases). V was clipped by 2 bases and J by 4 bases, with 11 bases between them. This CDR3 is built from 14 residues. CDR1 is DFQATT and CDR2 is SNEGSKA in the germline V gene (reference sequence). The CDR3 loop is CSARRVASTGELFF. DNA for the CDR3: TGCAGTGCTAGAAGGGTAGCGAGCACCGGGGAGCTGTTTTTT.

The J gene is TRBJ2-7, the V gene TRBV19; a weak D match, TRBD1 (6 bases). Germline V gene data show CDR1 as LNHDA and CDR2 as SQIVND (reference sequence). V was cut by 4 bases and J by 5 bases, with 15 bases left in between. The CDR3 has 14 amino acids. CDR3 protein: CASSNHQGFNEQYF. DNA of the CDR3: TGTGCCAGTAGTAACCACCAGGGGTTCAACGAGCAGTACTTC. Drawing the rest from reference TRBV19 and TRBJ2-7, the complete variable domain is DGGITQSPKYLFRKEGQNVTLSCEQNLNHDAMYWYRQDPGQGLRLIYYSQIVNDFQKGDIAEGYSVSREKKESFPLTVTSAQKNPTAFYLCASSNHQGFNEQYFGPGTRLTVT.

This clonotype has a single count. This chain connects TRBV11-2 to TRBJ2-2, with a weak D call TRBD2 (5 bases). There are 15 residues in the CDR3. Per the germline V gene, CDR1 is SGHAT and CDR2 is FQNNGV. Trimming left V 5 bases short and J 5 bases short, with 15 bases between. CDR3 bases: TGTGCCAGCAGCCCCAGAGGGTTGAAGACCGGGGAGCTGTTTTTT. Translating it yields CASSPRGLKTGELFF.

This chain connects TRBV15 to TRBJ2-7; D unresolved. This CDR3 region has 15 residues. V was clipped by 2 bases and J by 1 base, with 12 bases between them. The V gene's germline CDR1 is LNHNV and CDR2 YYDKDF (reference sequence). In DNA form, the CDR3 reads TGTGCCACCAGCAGATACCTCCGGAGTTCCTACGAGCAGTACTTC. Its translation is CATSRYLRSSYEQYF.

DNA for the CDR3: TGTGCCAGCAGTGACCTGGGACAGGGGGCGCATTCCTACAATGAGCAGTTCTTC. Amino acid sequence: CASSDLGQGAHSYNEQFF. The V call is TRBV2, the J call TRBJ2-1; TRBD1 matches at 12 bases. Germline V gene data show CDR1 as SNHLY and CDR2 as FYNNEI. The CDR3 loop spans 18 amino acids. The V segment lost 3 bases and the J segment 1 base; nucleotides outside the gene matches: 7.

This clonotype came up a few times. This chain uses TRBV20-1 with TRBJ2-7, with no clear D. The CDR3 has 14 residues. Germline CDR1 reads DFQATT; CDR2 reads SNEGSKA (reference sequence). The ends were cut back, 6 bases at V and 2 bases at J, with 17 bases in the middle. The chain's CDR3 is CSALKQAKTYEQYF. CDR3 DNA: TGCAGTGCCCTCAAACAAGCGAAAACCTACGAGCAGTACTTC.

A few counts support this clonotype. V usage is TRBV28 and J usage is TRBJ2-7; TRBD1 matches 7 bases. Germline V gene lookup returns CDR1 MDHEN and CDR2 SYDVKM. This CDR3 region has 16 residues. Trimming took 2 bases from V and 5 from J; bases not matched to a gene: 12. DNA of the CDR3: TGTGCCAGCAGTTTAATCTCGGTGACAGGGTCCCACGAGCAGTACTTC. This sequence encodes CASSLISVTGSHEQYF.

This clonotype came up a few times. The J gene is TRBJ2-7, the V gene TRBV6-6, with 16 bases that match TRBD2. V shed 4 bases and J 7 bases; nucleotides not matched to a gene: 4. Per germline, CDR1 MNHNY and CDR2 SVGAGI (reference sequence). The CDR3 contains 15 residues. The chain's CDR3 is CASSSGLAGGLEQYF. CDR3 sequence (DNA): TGTGCCAGCAGTTCGGGACTAGCGGGAGGGTTAGAGCAGTACTTC.

The chain combines TRBV3-1 with TRBJ2-3, with D possibly matching TRBD2 (6 bases). This CDR3 contains 14 residues. Germline V gene data show CDR1 as LGHDT and CDR2 as YNNKEL (reference sequence). V gave up 4 bases and J gave up 2 bases, with 10 bases separating them. The CDR3 DNA is TGTGCCAGCAGCCCCGGGCGGGACACAGATACGCAGTATTTT. Translation: CASSPGRDTDTQYF.